A single sample is the source of the 30 T cell receptor beta chains below, sequenced in a study of cytomegalovirus exposure and HLA in healthy donors (dated by TCRdb to the late 2010s). The method was the immunoSEQ multiplex PCR assay. The multiplex PCR relied on a mix of 60 forward primers for TCR Vbeta segments and 13 reverse primers for TCR Jbeta segments. In its TCRdb copy, this immuneACCESS table keeps in-frame sequences only and misses some clones. Where compared with another copy, unresolved V genes explain less than half of these, and the others have no known cause. The table for this sample lists 30,000 to 40,000 clones. 5.5% to 7% of the sample rests with the top ten. Sequencing was carried out using PBMCs. Every receptor here comes from a human donor in good health.

The chain combines TRBV6-5 with TRBJ2-7; D uncertain. The length of the CDR3 is 13 residues. Germline CDR1 and CDR2: MNHEY and SVGAGI. V was cut by 6 bases and J by 5 bases, with 14 bases left in between. Here the CDR3 reads CASSLTPGHEQYF. The CDR3 coding sequence is TGTGCCAGCAGCTTAACCCCAGGTCACGAGCAGTACTTC.

This chain connects TRBV18 to TRBJ2-2; D gene unclear. The ends were cut back, 0 bases at V and 2 bases at J, with 7 bases in the middle. CDR1 and CDR2 (germline): KGHSH, LQKENI. The CDR3 runs to 15 residues. CDR3 coding DNA: TGTGCCAGCTCACCACCGTGGCCAAACACCGGGGAGCTGTTTTTT. Protein product: CASSPPWPNTGELFF.

The CDR3 sequence: CASSSRDRGYEQYF. Written as DNA, the CDR3 is TGTGCCAGCAGTTCCCGGGACAGGGGATACGAGCAGTACTTC. The chain is built from TRBV13 and TRBJ2-7, with 10 bases that match TRBD1. The germline CDR1 and CDR2 sequences are PRHDT and FYEKMQ (reference sequence). CDR3 size: 14 residues. V was pared by 6 bases and J by 4 bases, with 6 bases of the junction left unmatched.

V and J are TRBV5-6 and TRBJ2-1; 11 bases are shared with TRBD2. The germline V gene encodes CDR1 SGHDT and CDR2 YYEEEE. There are 15 residues in the CDR3. The ends lost 0 bases at V and 7 bases at J; junction bases unmatched: 3. CDR3 region: CASSLVGLAENEQFF. CDR3 sequence (DNA): TGTGCCAGCAGCTTGGTGGGACTAGCGGAGAATGAGCAGTTCTTC.

The chain recombines TRBV29-1 with TRBJ2-5, with unresolved D. The DNA matches TRBJ2-7 better at its end, which makes the J call doubtful. The V gene's germline CDR1 is SQVTM and CDR2 ANQGSEA. CDR3 length equals 16 residues. CDR3: CSVVIGGRHGSYEQYF. The CDR3 DNA reads as TGCAGCGTTGTCATCGGCGGTCGGCACGGGTCCTACGAGCAGTACTTC.

The rearrangement uses TRBV7-9 and TRBJ1-1; TRBD1 aligns across 8 bases. V was pared by 4 bases and J by 8 bases, with 12 bases of the junction left unmatched. CDR3 length: 15 amino acids. Per the germline V gene, CDR1 is SEHNR and CDR2 is FQNEAQ (reference sequence). The CDR3: CASSYYRDRSPEAFF. CDR3 DNA sequence: TGTGCCAGCAGCTACTACCGGGACAGGTCTCCCGAAGCTTTCTTT.

This sequence joins TRBV7-8 and TRBJ1-4, with D perhaps matching TRBD1 (6 bases). CDR1 is SGHVS and CDR2 is FQNEAQ in the germline V gene. This CDR3 is built from 15 residues. V was clipped by 1 base and J by 7 bases, with 13 bases between them. The CDR3 sequence: CASSLVGGRVEKLFF. The CDR3 DNA reads as TGTGCCAGCAGCTTAGTAGGGGGGAGGGTTGAAAAACTGTTTTTT. Supplemented by reference TRBV7-8 and TRBJ1-4, the full variable domain reads GAGVSQSPRYKVAKRGQDVALRCDPISGHVSLFWYQQALGQGPEFLTYFQNEAQLDKSGLPSDRFFAERPEGSVSTLKIQRTQQEDSAVYLCASSLVGGRVEKLFFGSGTQLSVL.

This rearrangement joins TRBV6-1 to TRBJ2-5; D remains unclear. V gave up 1 base and J gave up 2 bases, with 5 bases separating them. From germline, CDR1 is MNHNS and CDR2 SASEGT. The CDR3 length is 13 residues. CDR3 in amino acids: CASSEGSQETQYF. The CDR3 bases are TGTGCCAGCAGTGAAGGTAGTCAAGAGACCCAGTACTTC.

This chain uses TRBV5-6 with TRBJ1-1, with a tentative D call TRBD1 (5 bases). CDR1 and CDR2 (germline): SGHDT, YYEEEE. The germline V and J ends were trimmed by 0 bases and 1 base, with 7 bases remaining between them. This CDR3 has 14 residues. The CDR3 DNA reads as TGTGCCAGCAGCTTGGCGGGGGGGAACACTGAAGCTTTCTTT. Amino acids: CASSLAGGNTEAFF.

The chain combines TRBV28 with TRBJ2-7; 7 bases are shared with TRBD1. Unmatched junction bases numbered 5, after V lost 6 bases and J lost 3 bases. Germline CDR1 is MDHEN and CDR2 is SYDVKM. The CDR3 is made up of 13 amino acids. This chain's CDR3 is CASRPGTDYEQYF. The CDR3 DNA sequence: TGTGCCAGCAGGCCAGGGACAGACTACGAGCAGTACTTC.

V gene TRBV6-1 combines with J gene TRBJ2-7; 8 nucleotides agree with TRBD1. Germline V gene data show CDR1 as MNHNS and CDR2 as SASEGT. The V gene end was trimmed by 8 bases and the J gene end by 2 bases; junction bases not matched to a gene: 5. This CDR3 spans 13 amino acids. The CDR3 sequence: CASSDRGPYEQYF. Here the CDR3 DNA reads TGTGCCAGCTCCGACAGGGGTCCCTACGAGCAGTACTTC.

V and J are TRBV6-5 and TRBJ2-7; TRBD2 aligns across 10 bases. The length of the CDR3 is 16 residues. Germline values: CDR1 MNHEY, CDR2 SVGAGI. V gave up 0 bases and J gave up 5 bases; unmatched junction bases: 7. The CDR3 DNA reads TGTGCCAGCAGTTACTCGGGGAGCGGGGGGGCGGACGAGCAGTACTTC. Protein: CASSYSGSGGADEQYF.

For the CDR3, the DNA is TGTGCCATCAGTACAGGAGCAGGAAACACCATATATTTT. Translation gives CAISTGAGNTIYF. The rearrangement uses TRBV10-3 and TRBJ1-3, with D maybe TRBD1 (5 bases). V was cut by 5 bases and J by 4 bases, with 9 bases left in between. The CDR3 loop spans 13 amino acids. Germline loops: CDR1 ENHRY, CDR2 SYGVKD.

The chain links TRBV7-6 to TRBJ2-7, with 10 nucleotides matching TRBD1. Germline CDR1 SGHVS, CDR2 FNYEAQ. V was pared by 5 bases and J by 2 bases, with 6 bases of the junction left unmatched. The length of the CDR3 is 15 residues. The CDR3 nucleotides are TGTGCCAGCAGCCTGGGACAGGGGTACGCCTACGAGCAGTACTTC. Its translation is CASSLGQGYAYEQYF.

The chain has TRBV27 and TRBJ1-2; no definite D call. Per germline, CDR1 MNHEY and CDR2 SMNVEV (reference sequence). The CDR3 runs to 13 residues. V was clipped by 4 bases and J by 1 base, with 7 bases between them. The CDR3 region has the DNA TGTGCCAGCAGTTCGCAGATTAACTATGGCTACACCTTC. It translates to CASSSQINYGYTF.

J is TRBJ2-3 and V is TRBV2, with 8 nucleotides matching TRBD1. The CDR3 covers 15 residues. Germline lookup yields CDR1 SNHLY and CDR2 FYNNEI. The V and J ends lost 4 bases and 4 bases, in that order; junction bases with no gene match: 7. The CDR3 is CASSGARGPSDTQYF. The CDR3 nucleotides read TGTGCCAGCAGTGGGGCCAGGGGGCCGTCAGATACGCAGTATTTT.

The gene calls are TRBV19 and TRBJ1-1; possible D gene TRBD1, 6 bases. Germline values: CDR1 LNHDA, CDR2 SQIVND (reference sequence). V was shortened by 6 bases and J by 1 base, with 18 bases between the two germline ends. The CDR3 consists of 16 residues. Here the CDR3 DNA reads TGTGCCAGTAGGGAGACTATCAGGGGAAGGAACACTGAAGCTTTCTTT. Residues: CASRETIRGRNTEAFF.

V and J are TRBV6-1 and TRBJ1-5; D uncertain. Trimming stripped 10 bases from V and 3 bases from J, with 19 bases between. The CDR3 spans 15 residues. Germline CDR1 reads MNHNS; CDR2 reads SASEGT. Here the CDR3 reads CAIKRDSINNQPQHF. The DNA for the CDR3 is TGTGCCATTAAACGGGATTCAATAAACAATCAGCCCCAGCATTTT.

The chain employs TRBV28 and TRBJ1-5; TRBD1 agrees at 9 bases. J was trimmed by 6 bases and V by 3 bases; bases with no gene match: 3. This CDR3 contains 14 residues. The germline CDR1 and CDR2 sequences are MDHEN and SYDVKM. The DNA of the CDR3 is TGTGCCAGCAGTTTCGGGACAGGGTTTCAGCCCCAGCATTTT. Its protein is CASSFGTGFQPQHF.

About this clone itself: Its ends do not fully match the called genes, so a read error is possible. The chain combines TRBV9 with TRBJ2-5; a weak D match, TRBD2 (5 bases). CDR1 and CDR2 (germline): SGDLS, YYNGEE. The CDR3 covers 14 residues. The CDR3 DNA reads as TGTGCCAGCAGCCCCGGGATCGCCCAAGAGAACCAGTACTTC. Amino acids: CASSPGIAQENQYF. Together with reference TRBV9 and TRBJ2-5, the CDR3 gives the full variable domain: DSGVTQTPKHLITATGQRVTLRCSPRSGDLSVYWYQQSLDQGLQFLIQYYNGEERAKGNILERFSAQQFPDLHSELNLSSLELGDSALYFCASSPGIAQENQYFGPGTRLLVL.

J is TRBJ2-1 and V is TRBV5-4; TRBD2 is a possible D gene (6 bases). Germline values: CDR1 SGHNT, CDR2 YYREEE (reference sequence). The CDR3 length is 15 residues. V lost 0 bases, J lost 7 bases, and 14 bases lay in between. CDR3 in amino acids: CASSLEVRGPNEQFF. The CDR3 coding sequence is TGTGCCAGCAGCTTGGAGGTGCGGGGCCCTAATGAGCAGTTCTTC. Full variable domain (outside the CDR3, taken from reference TRBV5-4 and TRBJ2-1): ETGVTQSPTHLIKTRGQQVTLRCSSQSGHNTVSWYQQALGQGPQFIFQYYREEENGRGNFPPRFSGLQFPNYSSELNVNALELDDSALYLCASSLEVRGPNEQFFGPGTRLTVL.

For this clone: A read error may account for a junction end that differs from germline. The chain recombines TRBV27 with TRBJ1-5; 11 positions agree with TRBD1. The CDR3 is 13 amino acids. Germline CDR1 and CDR2: MNHEY and SMNVEV (reference sequence). The CDR3 nucleotides are TGTGTCAGCCGGGGACAGGGGGGACAGCCCCAGCATTTT. Amino acids: CVSRGQGGQPQHF.

This chain joins TRBV28 and TRBJ2-7; 7 bases are shared with TRBD1. The CDR3 covers 17 residues. Germline trimming cut 3 bases from V and 2 bases from J; bases unmatched to any gene: 13. The germline CDR1 and CDR2 sequences are MDHEN and SYDVKM. CDR3 DNA sequence: TGTGCCAGCAGTTTCATCACCCGGGACAGTCAAGCCTACGAGCAGTACTTC. Translation: CASSFITRDSQAYEQYF.

The chain employs TRBV7-6 and TRBJ1-4; the match to TRBD1 covers 9 bases. Germline V gene lookup returns CDR1 SGHVS and CDR2 FNYEAQ. V shed 3 bases and J 8 bases; nucleotides not matched to a gene: 4. The CDR3 is 14 amino acids. The DNA of the CDR3 is TGTGCCAGCAGCTTGGGGACAGGGAGAGAAAAACTGTTTTTT. Its protein is CASSLGTGREKLFF.

The chain carries TRBV27 and TRBJ2-7; 9 positions match TRBD1. The CDR3 has 13 residues. J gave up 6 bases and V 6 bases, and 6 bases lay outside the gene matches. The germline gives CDR1 MNHEY, CDR2 SMNVEV (reference sequence). The CDR3 nucleotides read TGTGCCAGCAGATACAGGGGGCCTGGCGAGCAGTACTTC. This gives the protein CASRYRGPGEQYF.

This chain uses TRBV7-8 with TRBJ2-1, with a possible D match to TRBD2 (7 bases). Germline loops: CDR1 SGHVS, CDR2 FQNEAQ. The CDR3 has 14 residues. V was cut by 7 bases and J by 2 bases, with 12 bases left in between. CDR3 loop: CASKRGGTYNEQFF. The CDR3 bases are TGTGCCAGCAAAAGGGGGGGGACCTACAATGAGCAGTTCTTC. The whole variable domain, filled in from reference TRBV7-8 and TRBJ2-1, reads GAGVSQSPRYKVAKRGQDVALRCDPISGHVSLFWYQQALGQGPEFLTYFQNEAQLDKSGLPSDRFFAERPEGSVSTLKIQRTQQEDSAVYLCASKRGGTYNEQFFGPGTRLTVL.

The J gene is TRBJ1-6, the V gene TRBV9, with D unresolved. Germline V CDR1 and CDR2: SGDLS, YYNGEE. The CDR3 is made up of 15 amino acids. V lost 4 bases to trimming and J lost 5 bases, with 13 bases between them. As DNA, the CDR3 is TGTGCCAGCAGCCCAGGCAGCGGGAATAATTCACCCCTCCACTTT. As protein: CASSPGSGNNSPLHF.

The rearrangement links TRBV7-9 to TRBJ1-2; TRBD1 agrees at 7 bases. The CDR3 extends over 17 amino acids. The V segment lost 4 bases and the J segment 3 bases; nucleotides outside the gene matches: 14. Germline CDR1 SEHNR, CDR2 FQNEAQ (reference sequence). The CDR3 DNA is TGTGCCAGCAGCTCCTCGGAATCAAGACAGGGAGACTATGGCTACACCTTC. Translation gives CASSSSESRQGDYGYTF.

The chain uses TRBV9 and TRBJ1-2; D possibly corresponds to TRBD1 (6 bases). The germline V gene has CDR1 SGDLS and CDR2 YYNGEE. The CDR3 covers 16 residues. The ends were cut back, 4 bases at V and 3 bases at J, with 19 bases in the middle. The CDR3 spells CASSLMDTGSDYGYTF. CDR3 nucleotides: TGTGCCAGCAGCCTAATGGACACAGGGAGTGACTATGGCTACACCTTC.

The rearrangement joins TRBV29-1 to TRBJ1-1; D unclear. The CDR3 totals 12 residues. Germline V gives CDR1 SQVTM, CDR2 ANQGSEA. V was trimmed by 4 bases and J by 2 bases, leaving 8 bases between them. The chain's CDR3 is CSVGQQNTEAFF. CDR3 nucleotides: TGCAGCGTTGGTCAACAAAACACTGAAGCTTTCTTT.